Below, one T cell receptor (beta chain) is given with its context. The data belong to a study of blood T cell repertoires in COVID-19. Across the whole study: COVID-19 samples from acute and convalescent phases originated in the United States, Italy and Spain. T cells, B-cell-depleted T cells, or PBMCs provided the cDNA or gDNA that served as material.

CDR1 SGHVS and CDR2 FQNEAQ come from the germline V gene. The V gene end was trimmed by 5 bases and the J gene end by 4 bases; junction bases not matched to a gene: 3. This CDR3 is 14 amino acids long. Per the original methods: Researchers report that nucleated cell counts were estimated from reference gene primer amplification. The method was immunoSEQ multiplex PCR; TCRdb's version includes in-frame clones alone and lacks a portion of them. D and trimming were read from the DNA, whereas the V and J calls and clone size are those reported in that table. The table records approximately 180,000 clones, 80% to 90% of them present only once.

The origin of this receptor is a man aged 60 to 69 with acute or convalescent COVID-19. The chain combines TRBV7-8 with TRBJ2-2; TRBD1 matches at 8 bases. Sequenced: peripheral blood. The CDR3 region has the DNA TGTGCCAGCAGCCGACAGGGGATCACCGGGGAGCTGTTTTTT. Translating it yields CASSRQGITGELFF.